Following are 7 T cell receptor beta chains from one sample sequenced in a study of cytomegalovirus exposure and HLA in healthy donors. Amplification used 60 Vbeta primers and 13 Jbeta primers. Produced via immunoSEQ multiplex PCR; TCRdb's table is partial and in-frame only. The repertoire consists of some 200,000 clones, with under 70% occurring once and the leading ten covering 2.6%. Input material: PBMCs. Source of these receptors: a man aged 35-49 years in good health and CMV-seropositive.

J is TRBJ2-3 and V is TRBV5-1; D is possibly TRBD2 (5 bases). The CDR3 loop spans 17 amino acids. In germline, CDR1 is SGHRS, CDR2 YFSETQ. V lost 4 bases to trimming and J lost 0 bases, with 18 bases between them. The CDR3 nucleotides are TGCGCCAGCAGCCTCGTTCCCGGGGAAACTAGCACAGATACGCAGTATTTT. This translates into CASSLVPGETSTDTQYF.

V gene TRBV5-1 combines with J gene TRBJ2-1; TRBD2 aligns across 7 bases. Germline V CDR1 and CDR2: SGHRS, YFSETQ. CDR3 size: 15 residues. The V segment lost 3 bases and the J segment 0 bases; nucleotides outside the gene matches: 3. In DNA, the CDR3 is TGCGCCAGCAGCTCCACTAGCGTCTCCTACAATGAGCAGTTCTTC. Translating gives CASSSTSVSYNEQFF.

V usage is TRBV19 and J usage is TRBJ2-5; the match to TRBD1 covers 7 bases. Germline assignment: CDR1 LNHDA and CDR2 SQIVND (reference sequence). Trimming took 2 bases from V and 1 from J; bases not matched to a gene: 4. The CDR3 contains 15 residues. CDR3 sequence: CASSIKGAGQETQYF. The DNA of the CDR3 is TGTGCCAGTAGTATAAAGGGGGCTGGCCAAGAGACCCAGTACTTC.

The chain has TRBV2 and TRBJ2-1; 9 bases map to TRBD2. V lost 0 bases, J lost 7 bases, and 7 bases stayed unmatched. The germline V gene has CDR1 SNHLY and CDR2 FYNNEI. CDR3 size: 16 residues. The CDR3, as DNA: TGTGCCAGCAGTGAAGCTGGCGGGGGGGAGTGGAATGAGCAGTTCTTC. This codes for CASSEAGGGEWNEQFF.

Points on this clone: Germline and junction disagree at one end, which may indicate a read error. The genes are TRBV19 and TRBJ1-5; TRBD1 matches at 8 bases. CDR1 LNHDA and CDR2 SQIVND come from the germline V gene (reference sequence). The CDR3 extends over 13 amino acids. CDR3 protein: CASRGQGDQSQHF. In DNA form, the CDR3 reads TGTGCCAGTAGAGGACAGGGTGATCAGTCCCAGCATTTT.

This clone was seen only once. CDR3 nucleotides: TGCAGCGTTGAGGTAGGAGGGAATGAGCAGTTCTTC. Translation: CSVEVGGNEQFF. The genes are TRBV29-1 and TRBJ2-1; possibly TRBD2 for D (6 bases). The CDR3 extends over 12 amino acids. With 3 bases removed from V and 7 bases from J, the gap between germline ends came to 10 bases. The germline V gene encodes CDR1 SQVTM and CDR2 ANQGSEA.

This sequence joins TRBV10-2 and TRBJ2-1, with 8 positions matching TRBD2. The CDR3 consists of 16 residues. V trimming: 0 bases; J trimming: 3 bases; junction bases outside the gene matches: 4. Germline lookup yields CDR1 WSHSY and CDR2 SAAADI. In DNA, the CDR3 is TGCGCCAGCAGTGAGTCCGCGGGGGGACTCTACAATGAGCAGTTCTTC. Residues: CASSESAGGLYNEQFF.